A selection of T cell receptor beta chains follows, all from one sample in a study of lymphopenia after photon versus proton radiotherapy. Using immunoSEQ multiplex PCR, the repertoire was profiled, and TCRdb retains in-frame clones only, with some absent. The sample yields around 20,000 clones, 75% to 95% seen once. Sequences were derived from peripheral blood, sampled from a patient treated with photon-based radiotherapy. The origin of the receptors is a man aged 60 to 75 with pancreatic cancer. Both conserved end residues are trimmed from each CDR3.

J,length,V,CDR3
TRBJ2-1,16,TRBV5-1,ASSLRTSGRSSYNEQF
TRBJ1-3,14,TRBV18,ASSPDGRNSGNTIY
TRBJ2-5,10,TRBV11-2,ASSLSGETQY
TRBJ1-2,12,TRBV21-1,ASSKEGRKYGYT
TRBJ1-5,11,TRBV4-1,ASSQDWNQPQH
TRBJ1-3,16,TRBV12-5,ASGFSRYGLASGNTIY
TRBJ2-2,13,TRBV14,ASSHRPTSGGELF
TRBJ1-4,13,TRBV27,ASSPQPEPNEKLF
TRBJ2-1,15,TRBV7-9,ASSSRAGQGNYNEQF
TRBJ1-2,13,TRBV6-5,ASSFSGGQGYGYT
TRBJ1-3,12,TRBV7-3,ASSPTGGGNTIY
TRBJ1-5,13,TRBV18,ASSPGTGANQPQH
TRBJ1-6,14,TRBV2,ASSESNRPRSSPLH
TRBJ2-2,13,TRBV7-2,ASSPHGQGTGELF
TRBJ2-1,12,TRBV12-5,ASGLGTVSNEQF
TRBJ2-7,11,TRBV2,ASRGGASYEQY
TRBJ2-1,13,TRBV2,ASSGFGSSYNEQF
TRBJ1-5,11,TRBV9,ASSVKEGQPQH
TRBJ2-3,17,TRBV18,ASSPRGLAGGSSTDTQY
TRBJ2-2,13,TRBV6-6,ASSPGQPYTGELF
TRBJ2-7,13,TRBV7-2,ASSFGRLSSYEQY
TRBJ1-1,13,TRBV30,AASGAGTGRTEAF
TRBJ1-2,13,TRBV19,ASSIAGSQNYGYT
TRBJ1-1,9,TRBV29-1,SVDPVSEAF
TRBJ1-6,12,TRBV18,ASSPGTYNSPLH
TRBJ2-3,9,TRBV20-1,SARRPPTQY
TRBJ1-1,14,TRBV5-1,ASSSRVGGLNTEAF
TRBJ2-3,12,TRBV9,ASNFRGFTDTQY
TRBJ1-2,13,TRBV27,ASSFRVPLNYGYT
TRBJ2-3,15,TRBV9,ASSSSERGLSTDTQY
TRBJ1-1,14,TRBV10-3,AISEPDAGGGTEAF
TRBJ2-5,10,TRBV7-9,ASSQMRETQY
TRBJ2-5,16,TRBV5-3,ARSLGPMRDRLEETQY
TRBJ2-3,16,TRBV18,ASSPGPTGGFGTDTQY
TRBJ1-5,10,TRBV30,AWSVQGQPQH
TRBJ2-3,14,TRBV30,AWSVGLAGGTDTQY
TRBJ2-7,9,TRBV6-6,ASTIAGEQY
TRBJ1-1,11,TRBV9,ASSVWGNTEAF
TRBJ1-5,10,TRBV7-2,ASSGANQPQH
TRBJ2-6,16,TRBV14,ASSLVRGASSGANVLT
TRBJ2-7,10,TRBV11-2,ASSSTGMGQY
TRBJ1-5,12,TRBV27,ASRGLNRNQPQH
TRBJ1-2,11,TRBV11-2,ASSLYTDYGYT
TRBJ1-1,11,TRBV18,ASSFQGNTEAF
TRBJ1-4,13,TRBV4-2,ASSQAGTVDEKLF
TRBJ1-1,16,TRBV4-2,ASSRSIDRTRMNTEAF
TRBJ2-1,14,TRBV5-1,ASSDPGQGSYNEQF